This entry describes one T cell receptor beta chain. Its antigen is undetermined. This sample stems from a study of T cell repertoires in cytomegalovirus infection. Study-wide context: In the study, CMV epitopes included recently identified HLA-C-restricted and well-studied HLA-B-restricted ones. Public TCR beta signatures provided an indication of both CMV infection and a matching HLA type.

This CDR3 has 14 amino acids. In germline, CDR1 is SQVTM, CDR2 ANQGSEA. Unmatched junction bases numbered 6, after V lost 6 bases and J lost 9 bases. TCRdb fed the reads into MiXCR, producing one record per CDR3 protein. The repertoire includes approximately 600,000 distinct CDR3 sequences, 35% to 50% of them detected once, and over 45% sits in the top ten. General observations from the study: Cumulative frequency of public TCR beta families picked out carriers of CMV plus the relevant HLA. HLA-C-restricted CMV clonotypes gave the most frequent clonotype in two of eight donors.

V and J are TRBV29-1 and TRBJ2-2; TRBD2 matches at 14 bases. This clonotype originated in a human donor in good health (CMV status not recorded). Some clones in this sample may be carry-over from other donors' samples. The sample was cultured PBMCs, taken from culture after CMV antigen stimulation. The CDR3 DNA reads as TGCAGCGTGTTGGGGACTAGCGGGAGCCGGGAGCTGTTTTTT. This translates into CSVLGTSGSRELFF.